The subject of this entry is one T cell receptor (beta chain). Its antigen remains unidentified. There are no base qualities to consult, and no much larger clone falls within one base. CDR1 is given as SNHLY and CDR2 as FYNNEI, both from the germline V gene. The CDR3 sequence holds 13 residues, the cysteine and phenylalanine included. Only the CDR3 portion is preserved as DNA: 39 bases, with reading frame beginning at the first base. V gives up 4 bases and J gives up 9 bases, and the segment between their germline ends measures 13 bases. This record comes from a study of shared clonotypes between healthy human individuals (dated by TCRdb to about 2020). About the investigation overall: Three men and a couple of women, aged 18 to 49 years, made up the cohort. Per donor, three plates each were used for CD4 naive and CD4 memory, two for CD8 naive, and one for CD8 memory. Blood TCR repertoires of a handful of healthy adults were deeply sequenced to estimate repertoire size and the extent of clonotype sharing between individuals. To increase sequencing depth and limit assay-specific biases, different laboratories used diverse techniques to prepare libraries and sequence TCR repertoires. Leukapheresis yielded between about 0.8 and 9.5 billion PBMCs per donor. The paper as a whole reports these results and caveats: Larger estimated clonotype richness was generally found for naive subsets than for memory subsets. Because the study included a small number of donors, the genetic and exposure-history diversity represented was limited. Compared with non-shared clonotypes, clonotypes shared by all four sorted-subset donors had higher generation probabilities. Pairwise subsampling led to the expectation that sequencing depth would affect the degree of clonotype sharing among donors. Only blood was sampled, and tissue TCR repertoires likely differ from those in blood. When several donors were compared, the shared fraction of clonotypes was about 5.2% for naive CD4, less than 4% for naive CD8, 2% to 2.5% for memory CD4, and 0.4% for memory CD8. Incomplete sequencing was indicated by rarefaction of sorted-subset datasets, despite the large sequencing depth.

Using the deep immunoSEQ assay, TCR CDR3 regions were amplified from genomic DNA by multiplex PCR. Extracted genomic DNA from each cell subset was distributed evenly across all wells of several immunoSEQ 96-well plates, and each plate was treated as a replicate. For sorted subsets, each replicate PCR was loaded with roughly 190 ng genomic DNA, equivalent to 30,000 or so T cell genomes. Purified libraries were quantified with a Qubit 3.0 fluorometer, sized on a Bioanalyzer 2100, and re-quantified with the KAPA Library Quantification kit. A separate single-read 150-cycle Illumina NextSeq 550 flow cell was used to sequence each immunoSEQ 96-well plate. The original pipeline was this. Because the immunoSEQ output included only junctional sequences and no quality scores, the filtering could not be the same as the filtering used for full-length reads. Sequences were annotated with PyIR, a Python wrapper for IgBLAST v1.9, and V/J genes and CDR3 were assigned using IMGT germline references. Reads with weak V/J assignments (E-value above 1e-6), missing CDR3, stop codons, out-of-frame junctions, or ambiguous translated residues were removed. V3J clonotypes were defined by identical inferred V gene, J gene, and CDR3 amino acid sequence. The percentage overlap between two repertoires was calculated by dividing the number of shared unique clonotypes by the size of the smaller repertoire. Richness of each repertoire was evaluated using RTK rarefaction, the Chao1 estimator, and Recon v2.1 estimates of unobserved clonotypes. OLGA was used to compute generation probabilities for all TCRbeta clonotypes that the gDNA method yielded from a handful of donors. This is the immuneACCESS table as TCRdb keeps it, with only in-frame sequences that have V and J called. A part of the clones is gone; compared with another copy, unresolved V genes explain less than half, and the rest is unexplained. For V, J and clone size, that table is used; D and trimming come from the DNA. The sample table holds more than 900,000 clones, of which about 80% were seen once. The ten largest clones represent roughly 0.57% of the sample.

Donors were healthy HIV-negative adults with no recently reported acute infections or vaccinations. Only Caucasian adults living in Nashville, Tennessee, USA were represented among the donors. CD4+ T cells were enriched by magnetic negative selection; naive cells were then positively selected on CD45RA, and the negative fraction formed the memory subset. Blood was obtained by leukapheresis, after which PBMCs were separated by Ficoll-Histopaque density gradient centrifugation and cryopreserved in liquid nitrogen vapor phase. Analytical flow cytometry was used to check the purity and quantity of each magnetically sorted T cell population. Genomic DNA was isolated from every sorted fraction and measured by UV absorbance on a Nanodrop 2000c.

The rearranged segments are TRBV2 and TRBJ2-1; no D segment can be confidently identified. The sequence derives from a man between 18 and 29 years old in good health. Some clones in this sample may be carry-over from other donors' samples. The source material was memory CD4+ T cells from PBMCs. Interpreted using the paper, the cell subset or site label stands for: CD45RA-negative fraction. The DNA is as follows: TGTGCCAGCAGTGCTTCTAACAAGGGTGAGCAGTTCTTC. Its product reads: CASSASNKGEQFF.